Here is one T cell receptor beta chain with its context. Its antigen is currently unknown. J lost 9 bases, V lost 4 bases, and 6 bases had no gene match. CDR3 size: 15 residues. CDR1 and CDR2 from the germline V gene are SGHNT and YYREEE (reference sequence). The data belong to a study of cytomegalovirus exposure and HLA in healthy donors. PCR involved 60 Vbeta and 13 Jbeta primers. The protocol was immunoSEQ multiplex PCR, while the TCRdb copy is restricted to in-frame clones and leaves out a portion. Of over 150,000 clones in the sample, 65% to 90% were seen once. Findings and limits, study-wide: Most TCR sequences proved rare, with some public TCRs found in many donors. Sequencing probably produced one cluster of sequence variants that were highly shared. By HLA locus, TCR association rates varied in a later analysis, with DRB1 showing the most and HLA-C the fewest. Most of the CMV-associated TCR beta chains (in a later analysis) appeared to be HLA-restricted.

The source is a man over 45 in good health and CMV-seropositive. The sequencing sample was made of PBMCs. V gene TRBV5-4 combines with J gene TRBJ2-1; 14 nucleotides line up with TRBD2. The CDR3 is CASSPGLAGGGEQFF. The CDR3 DNA is TGTGCCAGCAGCCCCGGACTAGCGGGAGGCGGTGAGCAGTTCTTC. The variable domain in full, completed from reference TRBV5-4 and TRBJ2-1, reads ETGVTQSPTHLIKTRGQQVTLRCSSQSGHNTVSWYQQALGQGPQFIFQYYREEENGRGNFPPRFSGLQFPNYSSELNVNALELDDSALYLCASSPGLAGGGEQFFGPGTRLTVL.